Listed here is a single TCR beta chain. The study ran its PCR with 60 Vbeta and 13 Jbeta primers. Libraries were prepared by immunoSEQ multiplex PCR; TCRdb keeps only in-frame clonotypes and omits some of them. The sample includes about 200,000 clones, roughly 80% of them seen just once. The V and J ends lost 4 bases and 2 bases, in that order; junction bases with no gene match: 10. This CDR3 has 17 amino acids. Germline assignment: CDR1 GTSNPN and CDR2 SVGIG (reference sequence). The data were taken from a study of cytomegalovirus exposure and HLA in healthy donors. This TCR derives from a man aged 50-60 years in good health and CMV-seronegative. Specimen: PBMCs. The J gene is TRBJ2-5, the V gene TRBV30; 13 bases align to TRBD2. DNA for the CDR3: TGTGCCTGGACCCCCGGGACTAGCGGGACGAGACAAGAGACCCAGTACTTC. It codes for CAWTPGTSGTRQETQYF.